Listed below are T cell receptor beta chains from one sample, sequenced in a study of blood T cell repertoires in COVID-19. Only in-frame clones appear in the TCRdb table, and some are missing; sequencing was by immunoSEQ multiplex PCR. This sample has around 300,000 clones, with about 87% found just once. Sequences were obtained from peripheral blood. The receptors here all came from a middle-aged woman with acute or convalescent COVID-19. Both conserved end residues are part of each CDR3. D genes are given only for firm matches. Clone sizes are given selectively: once, few, many, or a class where the clone is expanded.

clone_size: NA
v_call: TRBV4-2
d_call: NA
j_call: TRBJ1-2
cdr3_aa: CASSQDQLREDGYTF
cdr3_nt: TGTGCCAGCAGCCAAGATCAGTTGCGGGAGGATGGCTACACCTTC

clone_size: NA
v_call: TRBV6-6
d_call: NA
j_call: TRBJ1-6
cdr3_aa: CASRRRQSSYNSPLHF
cdr3_nt: TGTGCCAGCAGACGCAGACAGAGCTCCTATAATTCACCCCTCCACTTT

clone_size: NA
v_call: TRBV27
d_call: NA
j_call: TRBJ2-2
cdr3_aa: CASSSSAGELFF
cdr3_nt: TGTGCCAGCAGTTCGTCGGCCGGGGAGCTGTTTTTT

clone_size: NA
v_call: TRBV5-6
d_call: TRBD1
j_call: TRBJ1-4
cdr3_aa: CASSLAQGAEEKLFF
cdr3_nt: TGTGCCAGCAGCTTGGCTCAGGGGGCGGAGGAAAAACTGTTTTTT

clone_size: NA
v_call: TRBV10-3
d_call: TRBD1
j_call: TRBJ2-5
cdr3_aa: CAISDAGGQETQYF
cdr3_nt: TGTGCCATCAGTGACGCAGGGGGCCAAGAGACCCAGTACTTC

clone_size: NA
v_call: TRBV6-5
d_call: NA
j_call: TRBJ1-2
cdr3_aa: CASKDNLYYGYTF
cdr3_nt: TGTGCCAGCAAGGACAACCTCTACTATGGCTACACCTTC

clone_size: once
v_call: TRBV7-7
d_call: TRBD2
j_call: TRBJ2-1
cdr3_aa: CASSLPERGGRNEQFF
cdr3_nt: TGTGCCAGCAGCCTTCCGGAGCGGGGGGGCAGGAATGAGCAGTTCTTC

clone_size: NA
v_call: TRBV15
d_call: NA
j_call: TRBJ1-5
cdr3_aa: CATSRDMGANQPQHF
cdr3_nt: TGTGCCACCAGCAGAGATATGGGGGCGAATCAGCCCCAGCATTTT

clone_size: NA
v_call: TRBV11-2
d_call: TRBD1
j_call: TRBJ1-1
cdr3_aa: CASSFRTGVNTEAFF
cdr3_nt: TGTGCCAGCAGCTTCAGGACAGGGGTGAACACTGAAGCTTTCTTT

clone_size: NA
v_call: TRBV5-6
d_call: NA
j_call: TRBJ1-1
cdr3_aa: CASSLGPGVMNTEAFF
cdr3_nt: TGTGCCAGCAGCTTGGGTCCCGGGGTCATGAACACTGAAGCTTTCTTT

clone_size: NA
v_call: TRBV4-1
d_call: TRBD1
j_call: TRBJ1-4
cdr3_aa: CASSQDRGRDEKLFF
cdr3_nt: TGCGCCAGCAGCCAAGACAGGGGGCGAGACGAGAAACTGTTTTTT

clone_size: NA
v_call: TRBV10-2
d_call: TRBD2
j_call: TRBJ2-5
cdr3_aa: CASSEPGLAGEETQYF
cdr3_nt: TGCGCCAGCAGTGAGCCAGGACTAGCGGGGGAAGAGACCCAGTACTTC

clone_size: NA
v_call: TRBV19
d_call: NA
j_call: TRBJ1-2
cdr3_aa: CASSIQRTDYGYTF
cdr3_nt: TGTGCCAGTAGTATTCAAAGGACAGACTATGGCTACACCTTC

clone_size: NA
v_call: TRBV27
d_call: TRBD1
j_call: TRBJ2-3
cdr3_aa: CASSTGTGGTDTQYF
cdr3_nt: TGTGCCAGCAGCACAGGGACAGGGGGGACAGATACGCAGTATTTT

clone_size: NA
v_call: TRBV29-1
d_call: NA
j_call: TRBJ1-1
cdr3_aa: CSGRLMNTEAFF
cdr3_nt: TGCAGCGGCAGACTCATGAACACTGAAGCTTTCTTT

clone_size: NA
v_call: TRBV25-1
d_call: NA
j_call: TRBJ1-5
cdr3_aa: CASSESPPDQPQHF
cdr3_nt: TGTGCCAGCAGTGAATCCCCCCCGGATCAGCCCCAGCATTTT

clone_size: NA
v_call: TRBV11-2
d_call: NA
j_call: TRBJ2-5
cdr3_aa: CASSLVLATQETQYF
cdr3_nt: TGTGCCAGCAGCTTGGTGCTAGCTACACAAGAGACCCAGTACTTC

clone_size: NA
v_call: TRBV7-2
d_call: TRBD1
j_call: TRBJ1-3
cdr3_aa: CASSFDRGGNTIYF
cdr3_nt: TGTGCCAGCAGCTTCGACAGGGGTGGAAACACCATATATTTT